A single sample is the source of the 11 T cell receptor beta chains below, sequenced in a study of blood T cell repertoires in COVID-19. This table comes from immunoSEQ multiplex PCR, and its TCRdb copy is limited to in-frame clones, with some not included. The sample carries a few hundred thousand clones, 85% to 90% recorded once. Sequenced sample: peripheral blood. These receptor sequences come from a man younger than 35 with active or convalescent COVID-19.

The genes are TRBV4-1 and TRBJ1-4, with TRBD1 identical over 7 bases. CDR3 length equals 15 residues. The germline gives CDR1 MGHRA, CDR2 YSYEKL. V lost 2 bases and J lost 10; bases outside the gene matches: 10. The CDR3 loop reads CASSQSGTVPGKLFF. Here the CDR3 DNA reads TGCGCCAGCAGCCAATCCGGGACAGTTCCTGGAAAACTGTTTTTT.

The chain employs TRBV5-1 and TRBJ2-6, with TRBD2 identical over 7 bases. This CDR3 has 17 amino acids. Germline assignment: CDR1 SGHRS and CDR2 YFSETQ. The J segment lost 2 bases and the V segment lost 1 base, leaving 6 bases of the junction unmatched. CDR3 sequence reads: CASSLLGREAGANVLTF. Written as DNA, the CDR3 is TGCGCCAGCAGCTTGTTAGGACGGGAGGCTGGGGCCAACGTCCTGACTTTC.

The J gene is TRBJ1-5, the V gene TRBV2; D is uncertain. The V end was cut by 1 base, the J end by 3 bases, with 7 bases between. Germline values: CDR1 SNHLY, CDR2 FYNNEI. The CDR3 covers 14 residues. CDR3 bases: TGTGCCAGCAGTGAAGGGGGAGTCAATCAGCCCCAGCATTTT. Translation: CASSEGGVNQPQHF.

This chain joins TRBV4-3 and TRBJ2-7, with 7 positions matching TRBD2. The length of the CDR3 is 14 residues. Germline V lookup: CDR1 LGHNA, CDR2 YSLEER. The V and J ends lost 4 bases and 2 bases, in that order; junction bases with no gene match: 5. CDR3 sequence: CASSPSGTPYEQYF. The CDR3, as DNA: TGCGCCAGCAGCCCCAGCGGGACTCCCTACGAGCAGTACTTC.

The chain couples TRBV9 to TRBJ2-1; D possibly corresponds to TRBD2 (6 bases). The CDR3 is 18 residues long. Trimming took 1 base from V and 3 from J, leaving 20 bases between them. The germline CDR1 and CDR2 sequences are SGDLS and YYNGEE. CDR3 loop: CASSVSGGREAHYNEQFF. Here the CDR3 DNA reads TGTGCCAGCAGCGTATCCGGAGGAAGGGAGGCCCACTACAATGAGCAGTTCTTC. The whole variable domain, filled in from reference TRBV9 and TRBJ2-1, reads DSGVTQTPKHLITATGQRVTLRCSPRSGDLSVYWYQQSLDQGLQFLIQYYNGEERAKGNILERFSAQQFPDLHSELNLSSLELGDSALYFCASSVSGGREAHYNEQFFGPGTRLTVL.

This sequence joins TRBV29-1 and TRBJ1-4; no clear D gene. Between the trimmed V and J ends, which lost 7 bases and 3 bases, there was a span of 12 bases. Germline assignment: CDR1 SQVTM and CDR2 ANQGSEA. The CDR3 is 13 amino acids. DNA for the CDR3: TGCAGCGGGGCCTACGGGGCTAATGAAAAACTGTTTTTT. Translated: CSGAYGANEKLFF.

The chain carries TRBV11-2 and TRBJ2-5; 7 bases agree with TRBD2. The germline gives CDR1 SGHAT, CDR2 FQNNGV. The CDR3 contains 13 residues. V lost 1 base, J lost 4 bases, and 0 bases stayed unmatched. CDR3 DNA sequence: TGTGCCAGCAGCTTAGCGGGAGGAGAGACCCAGTACTTC. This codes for CASSLAGGETQYF.

CDR3 protein: CASSWETGRGYTF. For the CDR3, the DNA is TGTGCCAGCAGTTGGGAGACAGGGAGAGGCTACACCTTC. J is TRBJ1-2 and V is TRBV12-3 or TRBV12-4, with 7 bases identical to TRBD1. J gave up 8 bases and V 4 bases, and 7 bases lay outside the gene matches. There are 13 residues in the CDR3.

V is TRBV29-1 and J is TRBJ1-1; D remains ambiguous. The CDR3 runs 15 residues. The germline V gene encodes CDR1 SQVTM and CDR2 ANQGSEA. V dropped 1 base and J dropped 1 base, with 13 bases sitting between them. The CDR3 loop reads CSVEGAFRPNTEAFF. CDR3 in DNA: TGCAGCGTTGAAGGGGCATTTCGACCGAACACTGAAGCTTTCTTT.

The CDR3 sequence is CASSANHRDYGYTF. CDR3 sequence (DNA): TGTGCCAGCAGCGCAAACCACAGGGACTATGGCTACACCTTC. V usage is TRBV6-5 and J usage is TRBJ1-2; weak D call: TRBD1 (6 bases). This CDR3 has 14 residues. Germline V CDR1 and CDR2: MNHEY, SVGAGI. The V end lost 6 bases, the J end lost 3 bases, and 14 bases lay between the germline ends.

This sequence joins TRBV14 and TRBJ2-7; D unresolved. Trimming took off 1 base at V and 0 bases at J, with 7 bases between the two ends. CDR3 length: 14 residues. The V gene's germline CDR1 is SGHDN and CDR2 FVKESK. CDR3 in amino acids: CASSQGLNSYEQYF. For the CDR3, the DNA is TGTGCCAGCAGCCAAGGACTGAACTCCTACGAGCAGTACTTC.